This T cell receptor (beta chain) was found in a study of human T cells and chemical hapten exposure. The wider study: Patients additionally received therapeutic doses of diphenylcyclopropenone on the scalp once a week, and this continued throughout the approximately 23-week study. Among samples, TCR yields varied mainly because of small differences in pooled library volume. Findings and caveats of the study: Expanded TCRs made up significantly more big CDR3 similarity clusters than controls did.

The time point denotes: patch test 2, 6 weeks after DPC sensitization. Described treatment: therapeutic diphenylcyclopropenone sensitization with weekly scalp DPC. This clonotype was counted many times. Its target is unknown. Via MiXCR, TCRdb re-called the RACE reads, giving one row per CDR3 protein. In the table there are tens of thousands of distinct CDR3 sequences, roughly 10% of which are singletons. CDR3 length equals 14 residues. The J segment lost 5 bases and the V segment lost 8 bases, leaving 4 bases of the junction unmatched. Germline V lookup: CDR1 MNHNY, CDR2 SVGAGI (reference sequence). The J gene is TRBJ2-1, the V gene TRBV6-6; 12 nucleotides agree with TRBD2. This receptor was obtained from a young woman with alopecia areata. Some clones in this sample may be carry-over from other donors' samples. Material: whole blood, obtained in connection with sensitization to the hapten diphenylcyclopropenone (DPC). The CDR3 loop is CASYTSGRHNEQFF. The CDR3 coding sequence is TGTGCCAGCTACACTAGCGGGAGGCACAATGAGCAGTTCTTC.